One sample yielded the 31 T cell receptor beta chains listed below, sequenced in a study of T cells expressing NK-cell markers. TCRdb derives one entry per CDR3 protein from the 5' RACE reads, leaving out DNA. This listing includes 300,000 to 450,000 distinct CDR3 sequences. Sample: blood T cells: a sorted CD56 or NKG2C T cell subset, CD4+ or CD8+ T cells, or bulk PBMC T cells (not recorded which). The receptors originated from a man between 18 and 69 years old in good health.

V and J are TRBV21-1 and TRBJ2-5; TCRdb calls TRBD1, which cannot be checked without DNA. TRBV21-1 is a recognized pseudogene. The CDR3 has 14 amino acids. CDR3 amino acids: CASSKGTGPETQYF.

The chain recombines TRBV12-3 or TRBV12-4 with TRBJ1-2. This CDR3 comprises 11 residues. CDR3 sequence: CASSSVGGYTF.

This chain uses TRBV29-1 with TRBJ1-1; with no DNA, the TCRdb D assignment of TRBD1 cannot be verified. Per the germline V gene, CDR1 is SQVTM and CDR2 is ANQGSEA. This CDR3 has 14 residues. The CDR3 loop reads CSVGGQGGSTEAFF.

V is TRBV5-1 and J is TRBJ1-1; TCRdb selects TRBD1, and the lack of DNA leaves this call unchecked. The CDR3 totals 13 residues. The V gene's germline CDR1 is SGHRS and CDR2 YFSETQ. The CDR3 loop is CASSIDRGSKAFF.

This chain connects TRBV12-3 or TRBV12-4 to TRBJ2-7; TCRdb's assignment of TRBD2 cannot be checked, as there is no DNA. The CDR3 totals 15 residues. The CDR3 protein is CASRRSGGRSYEQYF.

J is TRBJ2-2 and V is TRBV6-1; TCRdb's D call, TRBD1, is unchecked because there is no DNA. Looked up from germline, CDR1 is MNHNS and CDR2 is SASEGT. The CDR3 runs to 15 residues. CDR3 protein: CASSAEQGLAGELFF.

V is TRBV2 and J is TRBJ1-6; TCRdb names TRBD1, which stays unverified in the absence of DNA. The V gene's germline CDR1 is SNHLY and CDR2 FYNNEI. The CDR3 contains 14 residues. The chain's CDR3 is CASSLPGTNSPLHF. Supplemented by reference TRBV2 and TRBJ1-6, the full variable domain reads EPEVTQTPSHQVTQMGQEVILRCVPISNHLYFYWYRQILGQKVEFLVSFYNNEISEKSEIFDDQFSVERPDGSNFTLKIRSTKLEDSAMYFCASSLPGTNSPLHFGNGTRLTVT.

The chain has TRBV12-3 or TRBV12-4 and TRBJ1-1; the D gene TCRdb calls, TRBD1, cannot be checked with no DNA. The CDR3 is 14 residues long. This chain's CDR3 is CASSDRRVNTEAFF.

The J gene is TRBJ1-1, the V gene TRBV18; TCRdb returns TRBD1, unconfirmable since there is no DNA. Per the germline V gene, CDR1 is KGHSH and CDR2 is LQKENI. The CDR3 is 15 amino acids. CDR3 residues: CASSPIKGENTEAFF.

This chain connects TRBV27 to TRBJ1-1. The CDR3 has 17 residues. Germline CDR1 is MNHEY and CDR2 is SMNVEV (reference sequence). This CDR3 is CASTRGTVEIKNTEAFF.

The chain links TRBV7-3 to TRBJ2-3; the D call from TCRdb, TRBD2, cannot be confirmed without DNA. This CDR3 has 18 residues. The germline gives CDR1 SGHTA, CDR2 FQGTGA. The CDR3 sequence: CASSSQDIAGLRTDTQYF.

This rearrangement joins TRBV5-8 to TRBJ2-1; no DNA is available, so the TRBD2 call from TCRdb remains unchecked. Per germline, CDR1 SGHTS and CDR2 YDEGEE. The CDR3 sequence is 15 residues long. CDR3 region: CASSESGASYNEQFF.

The gene calls are TRBV20-1 and TRBJ1-5; TCRdb designates TRBD1, a call that cannot be tested without DNA. CDR1 and CDR2 (germline): DFQATT, SNEGSKA (reference sequence). This CDR3 is 17 amino acids long. CDR3 region: CSAAGSIRQGRNQPQHF.

The V and J genes are TRBV12-3 or TRBV12-4 and TRBJ2-7. There are 13 residues in the CDR3. The CDR3 protein is CASRRTETYEQYF.

V gene TRBV12-3 or TRBV12-4 combines with J gene TRBJ2-6; TCRdb's D call, TRBD1, is unchecked because there is no DNA. The CDR3 is 17 amino acids. The CDR3 sequence is CASSFGQGNRGANVLTF.

The J gene is TRBJ1-6, the V gene TRBV10-3; TCRdb indicates TRBD1, and absent DNA this call remains unverified. Germline CDR1 reads ENHRY; CDR2 reads SYGVKD. There are 14 residues in the CDR3. The CDR3 spells CAINGQGSNSPLHF.

This chain links TRBV6-1 with TRBJ1-4; the TRBD1 assignment by TCRdb is unverifiable without DNA. CDR3 length equals 15 residues. The germline gives CDR1 MNHNS, CDR2 SASEGT. CDR3 residues: CASSLEGGHNEKLFF.

The chain employs TRBV2 and TRBJ1-5; absent DNA, TCRdb's TRBD1 call cannot be checked. Germline CDR1 reads SNHLY; CDR2 reads FYNNEI. CDR3 size: 13 residues. The CDR3 spells CASNTGYGQPQHF.

The J gene is TRBJ1-3, the V gene TRBV5-6. CDR1 and CDR2 (germline): SGHDT, YYEEEE. CDR3 length: 12 residues. CDR3 sequence reads: CASRGSAGTIYF.

The gene calls are TRBV7-9 and TRBJ2-1. The length of the CDR3 is 16 residues. Germline V gives CDR1 SEHNR, CDR2 FQNEAQ (reference sequence). Here the CDR3 reads CASSLGQGISYNEQFF.

V is TRBV6-2 or TRBV6-3 and J is TRBJ2-3; TCRdb designates TRBD2, a call that cannot be tested without DNA. Germline CDR1 MNHEY, CDR2 SVGEGT. The CDR3 is 16 amino acids. The CDR3 loop is CAAAGLAGTSTDTQYF.

The chain carries TRBV7-6 and TRBJ1-2; no DNA is available, so the TRBD1 call from TCRdb remains unchecked. The germline CDR1 and CDR2 sequences are SGHVS and FNYEAQ. The CDR3 extends over 14 amino acids. The CDR3 sequence is CASSLTSGTGSYTF.

This chain links TRBV19 with TRBJ2-1; TCRdb selects TRBD1, and the lack of DNA leaves this call unchecked. The germline V gene encodes CDR1 LNHDA and CDR2 SQIVND (reference sequence). CDR3 length: 13 residues. The CDR3 sequence: CASSTPDRSGQFF.

The genes are TRBV5-1 and TRBJ1-4. CDR1 and CDR2 from the germline V gene are SGHRS and YFSETQ. The CDR3 consists of 14 residues. CDR3 protein: CASRSMSGNEKLFF.

The CDR3 loop is CASSIVGGGETQYF. J is TRBJ2-5 and V is TRBV19; TCRdb selects TRBD1, and the lack of DNA leaves this call unchecked. The germline V gene has CDR1 LNHDA and CDR2 SQIVND (reference sequence). The CDR3 is 14 amino acids.

The rearrangement links TRBV6-1 to TRBJ1-5; TCRdb indicates TRBD1, and absent DNA this call remains unverified. The CDR3 length is 13 residues. CDR1 is MNHNS and CDR2 is SASEGT in the germline V gene. This chain's CDR3 is CASRSRDNQPQHF.

This chain links TRBV20-1 with TRBJ1-5; with no DNA, the TCRdb D assignment of TRBD1 cannot be verified. The CDR3 sequence is 15 residues long. CDR1 and CDR2 from the germline V gene are DFQATT and SNEGSKA (reference sequence). CDR3 protein: CSATPGGGVGQPQHF.

V and J are TRBV5-1 and TRBJ2-2; TCRdb designates TRBD2, a call that cannot be tested without DNA. CDR1 is SGHRS, CDR2 YFSETQ, per germline. This CDR3 has 15 residues. CDR3 residues: CASSLGLLGTGELFF.

The chain is built from TRBV19 and TRBJ2-1; TCRdb indicates TRBD1, and absent DNA this call remains unverified. This CDR3 has 11 residues. CDR1 LNHDA and CDR2 SQIVND come from the germline V gene (reference sequence). CDR3 sequence reads: CASSAGTGPFF.

The rearrangement joins TRBV11-1 to TRBJ2-7; the TRBD1 assignment by TCRdb is unverifiable without DNA. The CDR3 sequence is 17 residues long. Germline V CDR1 and CDR2: SGHAT, FQDESV (reference sequence). The CDR3 sequence is CASSLVLAGTKWNEQYF.

V is TRBV12-3 or TRBV12-4 and J is TRBJ2-2; TCRdb proposes TRBD1, but this gene call is untestable without DNA. The CDR3 spans 15 residues. The CDR3 spells CASRGTGGYTGELFF.